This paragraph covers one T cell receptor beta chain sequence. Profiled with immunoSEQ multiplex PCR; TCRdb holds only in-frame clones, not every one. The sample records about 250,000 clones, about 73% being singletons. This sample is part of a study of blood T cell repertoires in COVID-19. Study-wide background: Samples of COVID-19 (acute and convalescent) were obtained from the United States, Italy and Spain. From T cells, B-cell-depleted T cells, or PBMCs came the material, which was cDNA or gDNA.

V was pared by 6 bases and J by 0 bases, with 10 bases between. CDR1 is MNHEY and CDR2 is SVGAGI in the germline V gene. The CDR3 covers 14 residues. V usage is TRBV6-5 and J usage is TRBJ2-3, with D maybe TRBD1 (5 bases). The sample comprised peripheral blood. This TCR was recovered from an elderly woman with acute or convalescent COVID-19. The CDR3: CASRETASTDTQYF. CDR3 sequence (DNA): TGTGCCAGCAGGGAGACAGCTAGCACAGATACGCAGTATTTT.